The 3 T cell receptor beta chains reported below all come from one sample, sequenced in a study of cytotoxic CD8 clonotypes in ibrutinib-treated CLL. Using immunoSEQ multiplex PCR, the repertoire was profiled, and TCRdb retains in-frame clones only, with some absent. In the table there are roughly 97,000 clones, about 72% of which are singletons. The sequencing used PBMCs, collected after 12 months of ibrutinib treatment. Receptors were obtained from a human donor with chronic lymphocytic leukemia.

This rearrangement joins TRBV7-7 to TRBJ2-1, with TRBD1 matching over 7 bases. The CDR3 contains 13 residues. The junction had 4 bases not matched to a gene; V was cut back by 5 bases and J by 6 bases. Per the germline V gene, CDR1 is SSHAT and CDR2 is FNYEAQ (reference sequence). The CDR3 DNA sequence: TGTGCCAGCAGCCCGGCAGGGGGCAATGAGCAGTTCTTC. Residues: CASSPAGGNEQFF.

The genes are TRBV21-1 and TRBJ2-2; the table's D call TRBD2 went unverified against the DNA. TRBV21-1 counts as a pseudogene. The CDR3 totals 16 residues. CDR3 DNA: TGTGCCAGCACCTCCTGGTTTTTACTAGGACCCGGGGAGCTGTTTTTT. Its translation: CASTSWFLLGPGELFF.

The J gene is TRBJ2-1, the V gene TRBV7-9; no definite D call. This CDR3 is 13 amino acids long. Between the trimmed V and J ends, which lost 0 bases and 6 bases, there was a span of 6 bases. CDR1 is SEHNR and CDR2 is FQNEAQ in the germline V gene (reference sequence). This chain's CDR3 is CASSLATGNEQFF. CDR3 sequence (DNA): TGTGCCAGCAGCTTAGCAACCGGCAATGAGCAGTTCTTC.